These 5 T cell receptor beta chains originate from one sample sequenced in a study of shared clonotypes between healthy human individuals. Repertoires were generated with immunoSEQ multiplex PCR, while TCRdb's copy carries only in-frame clones and drops some. The table shows 300,000 or so clones, with about 74% occurring only once. Sequencing was carried out using memory CD4+ T cells sorted from blood. Subset reported: CD45RA-negative fraction. Receptors originate from a man aged 30 to 45 in good health.

This chain connects TRBV18 to TRBJ2-2, with D tentatively TRBD1 (6 bases). Germline V gives CDR1 KGHSH, CDR2 LQKENI. With 3 bases removed from V and 1 base from J, the gap between germline ends came to 15 bases. The CDR3 length is 17 residues. The CDR3 loop reads CASSPRTGTLNTGELFF. In nucleotides, the CDR3 is TGTGCCAGCTCACCTCGTACCGGGACACTGAACACCGGGGAGCTGTTTTTT.

The V gene is TRBV10-3, the J gene TRBJ2-2, with 9 bases identical to TRBD1. Germline CDR1 is ENHRY and CDR2 is SYGVKD. The CDR3 is 15 amino acids. Trimming at V came to 4 bases and at J to 0 bases, leaving 0 bases not matched to a gene. The CDR3 nucleotides are TGTGCCATCAGTGGGACAGGGGCGAACACCGGGGAGCTGTTTTTT. Amino acids: CAISGTGANTGELFF.

V and J are TRBV11-2 and TRBJ2-1, with 10 positions matching TRBD2. This CDR3 has 18 residues. Germline-derived CDR1 and CDR2 are SGHAT and FQNNGV. V shed 1 base and J 7 bases; nucleotides not matched to a gene: 13. This CDR3 reads CASSLVAHLAGARNEQFF. In DNA, the CDR3 is TGTGCCAGCAGCTTAGTAGCCCACCTAGCGGGAGCCCGGAATGAGCAGTTCTTC.

The chain couples TRBV11-2 to TRBJ2-7, with 9 bases lining up with TRBD1. CDR1 and CDR2 (germline): SGHAT, FQNNGV. The V and J ends lost 1 base and 7 bases, in that order; junction bases with no gene match: 8. This CDR3 spans 15 amino acids. The CDR3 DNA reads TGTGCCAGCAGCTTAGTCGGGGACAGGGTATGGGAGCAGTACTTC. This gives the protein CASSLVGDRVWEQYF.

The chain couples TRBV6-6 to TRBJ1-4, with D unclear. The germline V gene encodes CDR1 MNHNY and CDR2 SVGAGI (reference sequence). V was pared by 6 bases and J by 5 bases, with 16 bases between. CDR3 length equals 15 residues. The CDR3: CASRAMRGLNEKLFF. DNA of the CDR3: TGTGCCAGCAGAGCGATGAGAGGGTTGAATGAAAAACTGTTTTTT.